Listed here are 8 T cell receptor beta chains from one sample, sequenced in a study of blood T cell repertoires in COVID-19. TCRdb's table, derived via immunoSEQ multiplex PCR, lists solely in-frame clones and lacks some. The sample yields 25,000 to 35,000 clones, roughly nine tenths seen once. Sequenced sample: peripheral blood. These receptors were collected from a human donor with acute or convalescent COVID-19. The donor label of this sample is uncertain.

J is TRBJ2-3 and V is TRBV9; maybe TRBD1 (6 bases). V lost 4 bases, J lost 0 bases, and 15 bases lay in between. Germline CDR1 reads SGDLS; CDR2 reads YYNGEE. This CDR3 spans 16 amino acids. As DNA, the CDR3 is TGTGCCAGCAGCCTTCAGGGGAACCCCAGCACAGATACGCAGTATTTT. It encodes CASSLQGNPSTDTQYF.

The genes are TRBV7-9 and TRBJ1-4, with a weak D call TRBD1 (6 bases). The ends were cut back, 5 bases at V and 8 bases at J, with 12 bases in the middle. The CDR3 is made up of 13 amino acids. The germline V gene encodes CDR1 SEHNR and CDR2 FQNEAQ (reference sequence). The CDR3 bases are TGTGCCAGCAGCGCACAGGGAGTAGAAAAACTGTTTTTT. This gives the protein CASSAQGVEKLFF.

This sequence joins TRBV6-5 and TRBJ1-2; D perhaps matches TRBD1 (5 bases). Trimming removed 4 bases at V and 10 bases at J, with 16 bases between. CDR3 length: 13 residues. Germline V gene sequence: CDR1 MNHEY, CDR2 SVGAGI. DNA of the CDR3: TGTGCCAGCAGTTCACCAGGGATCAAACTCTACACCTTC. It is translated as CASSSPGIKLYTF.

The V and J genes are TRBV19 and TRBJ1-3, with unresolved D. The V gene's germline CDR1 is LNHDA and CDR2 SQIVND (reference sequence). Trimming took off 4 bases at V and 2 bases at J, with 9 bases between the two ends. This CDR3 is built from 14 residues. This CDR3 is CASSTRVAGNTIYF. The CDR3 DNA reads as TGTGCCAGTAGTACCCGGGTAGCTGGAAACACCATATATTTT.

This sequence joins TRBV7-2 and TRBJ2-5, with 10 bases aligning to TRBD2. Germline-derived CDR1 and CDR2 are SGHTA and FQGNSA. With 3 bases clipped from V and 4 bases from J, the junction kept 2 bases outside the gene matches. CDR3 length: 14 residues. The CDR3 nucleotides read TGTGCCAGCAGCTTCGCTAGCGGGGGAGAGACCCAGTACTTC. Translated: CASSFASGGETQYF. The variable domain in full, completed from reference TRBV7-2 and TRBJ2-5, reads GAGVSQSPSNKVTEKGKDVELRCDPISGHTALYWYRQSLGQGLEFLIYFQGNSAPDKSGLPSDRFSAERTGGSVSTLTIQRTQQEDSAVYLCASSFASGGETQYFGPGTRLLVL.

The chain combines TRBV10-3 with TRBJ1-1, with TRBD1 identical over 12 bases. The CDR3 length is 15 residues. The germline gives CDR1 ENHRY, CDR2 SYGVKD. V was pared by 5 bases and J by 7 bases, with 8 bases of the junction left unmatched. The CDR3 loop reads CAISHRDRGLSEAFF. The CDR3, as DNA: TGTGCCATCAGTCACCGGGACAGGGGGCTGAGTGAAGCTTTCTTT.

V gene TRBV11-1 combines with J gene TRBJ2-1; 9 bases match TRBD1. This CDR3 is built from 15 residues. The V and J ends lost 4 bases and 1 base, in that order; junction bases with no gene match: 2. The germline CDR1 and CDR2 sequences are SGHAT and FQDESV (reference sequence). The CDR3: CASSWDRVSYNEQFF. CDR3 coding DNA: TGTGCCAGCAGCTGGGACAGGGTGTCCTACAATGAGCAGTTCTTC.

V is TRBV5-5 and J is TRBJ2-7; 7 bases map to TRBD1. Germline V gene lookup returns CDR1 SGHKS and CDR2 YYEKEE (reference sequence). Trimming at V came to 0 bases and at J to 6 bases, leaving 15 bases not matched to a gene. The CDR3 contains 17 residues. The CDR3: CASSLVVFRSQGTEQYF. CDR3 DNA: TGTGCCAGCAGCTTGGTCGTGTTTAGGTCACAGGGGACCGAGCAGTACTTC.